This T cell receptor (beta chain) was retrieved from a study of T cells expressing NK-cell markers. Study summary: TCR beta repertoires came from sorted CD3+CD56+NKG2C+, CD3+CD56+NKG2C- and CD3+CD56-NKG2C+ T cells. Most of the eight sequenced donors were HCMV-seropositive; one was seronegative.

TCRdb re-called the 5' RACE reads and gives one entry per CDR3 protein, without DNA. The table counts about 440,000 distinct CDR3 sequences; about 7.1% lies in the top ten. CDR3 size: 15 residues. The V gene's germline CDR1 is LGHNA and CDR2 YSLEER. As for this clonotype: Its antigen is unknown.

Overall study findings and caveats: Similarly, these clonotypes led the CD3+CD56-NKG2C+ fraction as well in a few donors.

This sequence originates from a woman aged 18 to 75 in good health. The chain joins TRBV4-3 to TRBJ2-7; there is no DNA to check the TCRdb D call of TRBD1. The sequenced sample consisted of blood T cells: a sorted CD56 or NKG2C T cell subset, CD4+ or CD8+ T cells, or bulk PBMC T cells (not recorded which). CDR3 protein: CASSQEAFRGYEQYF.